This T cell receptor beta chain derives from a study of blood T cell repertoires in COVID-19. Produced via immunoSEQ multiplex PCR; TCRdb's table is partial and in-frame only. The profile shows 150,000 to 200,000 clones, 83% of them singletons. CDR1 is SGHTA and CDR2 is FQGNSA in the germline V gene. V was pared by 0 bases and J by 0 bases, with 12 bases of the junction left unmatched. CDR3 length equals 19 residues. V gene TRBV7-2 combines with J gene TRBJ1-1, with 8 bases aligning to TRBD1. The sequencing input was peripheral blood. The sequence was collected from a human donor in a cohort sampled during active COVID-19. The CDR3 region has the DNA TGTGCCAGCAGCTTAGCACCGACTAGGGACAGGTTTATGAACACTGAAGCTTTCTTT. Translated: CASSLAPTRDRFMNTEAFF.